The clone carrying this TCR beta chain has more than one count but fewer than ten. The TCR beta profiling, which covered VDJ combination and CDR3 sequence, was carried out using genomic DNA as the template. TCRdb itself ran the reads through MiXCR, one entry per CDR3 protein. The table records 400,000 to 450,000 distinct CDR3 sequences, about 70% of them present only once. The sample comes from a study of CD8+CD57+ T cells in acquired aplastic anemia. The CDR3 covers 14 residues. In germline, CDR1 is LNHDA, CDR2 SQIVND (reference sequence). After removal of 5 bases from V and 4 bases from J, the junction contained 5 bases not matched to a gene.

The chain carries TRBV19 and TRBJ1-1; TRBD1 agrees at 9 bases. The sequenced sample consisted of sorted CD4+, CD8+, or CD8+CD57+ T cells (not recorded which) from PBMCs. This clonotype was obtained from a human donor in good health, serving as a control. The CDR3: CASSVRDRATEAFF. The CDR3 DNA reads as TGTGCCAGTAGTGTACGGGACAGGGCCACTGAAGCTTTCTTT.